The following is a TCR beta chain sequence with its context. This specimen comes from a study of CD8 T cells in Susac syndrome. With random hexamers, reverse transcription was performed on about 0.45 to 1 ug of RNA. In TCRdb, the immunoSEQ multiplex PCR reads were re-called with MiXCR into one record per CDR3 protein. The repertoire holds fewer than 35,000 distinct CDR3 sequences, 94% seen once, with 0.27% in the top ten. The specimen sequenced was CD8+ T cells from PBMCs. The TCR was taken from a human donor in good health.

CDR3 sequence: CASTGLEDTQYF. Written as DNA, the CDR3 is TGCGCCAGCACGGGGCTGGAAGATACGCAGTATTTT. The V call is TRBV5-1, the J call TRBJ2-3; D tentatively reads TRBD1 or TRBD2 (5 bases each). V was trimmed by 6 bases and J by 5 bases, leaving 10 bases between them. Germline assignment: CDR1 SGHRS and CDR2 YFSETQ. CDR3 length: 12 residues.